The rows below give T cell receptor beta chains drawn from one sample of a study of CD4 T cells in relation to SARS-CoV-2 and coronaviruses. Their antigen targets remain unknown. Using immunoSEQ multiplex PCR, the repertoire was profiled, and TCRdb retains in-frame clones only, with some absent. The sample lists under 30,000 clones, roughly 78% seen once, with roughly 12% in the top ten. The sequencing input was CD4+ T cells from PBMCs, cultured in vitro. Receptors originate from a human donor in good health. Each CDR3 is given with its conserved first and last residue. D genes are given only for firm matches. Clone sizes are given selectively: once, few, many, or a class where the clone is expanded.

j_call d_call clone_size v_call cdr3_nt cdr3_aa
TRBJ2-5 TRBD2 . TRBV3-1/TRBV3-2 TGTGCCAGCAGCCAAGGTCCTAGCGGGAGAGGGGAGACCCAGTACTTC CASSQGPSGRGETQYF
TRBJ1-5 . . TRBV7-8 TGTGCCAGCAGCTTAGGGTGGAGCAATCAGCCCCAGCATTTT CASSLGWSNQPQHF
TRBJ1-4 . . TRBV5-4 TGTGCCAGCAGCTCGGACACAACTAATGAAAAACTGTTTTTT CASSSDTTNEKLFF
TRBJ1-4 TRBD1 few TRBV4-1 TGCGCCAGCAGCCAAGAACCGGGCAGGGGGCAGATGAAGACTAATGAAAAACTGTTTTTT CASSQEPGRGQMKTNEKLFF
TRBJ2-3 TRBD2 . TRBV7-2 TGTGCCAGCGGTGCCTCTAGCGGGGGGGGCACAGATACGCAGTATTTT CASGASSGGGTDTQYF
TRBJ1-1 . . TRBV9 TGTGCCAGCAGCGTAGGGGGGGGGCTTCCGAACACTGAAGCTTTCTTT CASSVGGGLPNTEAFF
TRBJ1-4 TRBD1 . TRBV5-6 TGTGCCAGCAGGGACCAGGGGGCTGATGAAAAACTGTTTTTT CASRDQGADEKLFF
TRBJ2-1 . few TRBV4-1 TGCGCCAGCAGCCAAGATACAGTTGGCTCCTACAATGAGCAGTTCTTC CASSQDTVGSYNEQFF
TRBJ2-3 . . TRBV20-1 TGCAGTGCCGCCTTTAAAGATACGCAGTATTTT CSAAFKDTQYF
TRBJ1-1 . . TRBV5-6 TGTGCCAGCAGCCCGGGGGCCTTTCCACCCGCTTTCTTT CASSPGAFPPAFF
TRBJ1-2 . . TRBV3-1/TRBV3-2 TGTGCCAGCAGCCAAGATTCAAGGGGGGTCGGCTACACCTTC CASSQDSRGVGYTF
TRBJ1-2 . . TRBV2 TGTGCCAGCAGTTTGTGGGGATATGGCTACACCTTC CASSLWGYGYTF
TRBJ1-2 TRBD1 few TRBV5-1 TGCGCCAGCAGCCGGACAGGGGAGGGCTACACCTTC CASSRTGEGYTF
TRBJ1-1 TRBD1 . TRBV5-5 TGTGCCAGCAGCTTTAGACAGGGTTGGGACACTGAAGCTTTCTTT CASSFRQGWDTEAFF
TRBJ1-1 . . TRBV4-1 TGCGCCAGCAGCCGGTCGGCAGCCACTGAAGCTTTCTTT CASSRSAATEAFF
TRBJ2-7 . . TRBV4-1 TGCGCCAGCAGCCAAAATACAAGAGTCCTCTCCTACGAGCAGTACTTC CASSQNTRVLSYEQYF
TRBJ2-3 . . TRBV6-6 TGTGCCAGCAGTTACTCGGGGGATACGCAGTATTTT CASSYSGDTQYF
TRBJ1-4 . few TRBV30 TGTGCCTGGAGTGTACTAAGGGAAAAACTGTTTTTT CAWSVLREKLFF
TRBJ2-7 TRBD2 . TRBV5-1 TGCGCCAGCAGCCCAGACCTTAGCGGGAGGAATTACGAGCAGTACTTC CASSPDLSGRNYEQYF
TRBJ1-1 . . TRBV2 TGTGCCAGCAAAGGAATCCGAGCGAACACTGAAGCTTTCTTT CASKGIRANTEAFF
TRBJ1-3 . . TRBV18 TGTGCCAGCTCACAGGGGAGCTTAGGAAACACCATATATTTT CASSQGSLGNTIYF
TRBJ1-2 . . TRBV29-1 TGCAGCGTTGAAACCGGAATCGGCGATGGCTACACCTTC CSVETGIGDGYTF
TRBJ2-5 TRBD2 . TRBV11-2 TGTGCCAGCAGCCCTACCTCGGGACTAGCGGGGGGGCCGCGAGAGACCCAGTACTTC CASSPTSGLAGGPRETQYF
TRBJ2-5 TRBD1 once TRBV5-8 TGTGCCAGCAGCCCTCGACAGGGACCGGGGACCCAGTACTTC CASSPRQGPGTQYF
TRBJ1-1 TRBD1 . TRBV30 TGTGCCTGGAGTCCATTCAGGGGGCTGAGGAGCACTGAAGCTTTCTTT CAWSPFRGLRSTEAFF
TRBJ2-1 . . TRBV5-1 TGCGCCAGCAGCTTGGTAGGGGAGCAGTTCTTC CASSLVGEQFF